These 23 T cell receptor beta chains came from one sample sequenced in a study of shared clonotypes between healthy human individuals. This table comes from immunoSEQ multiplex PCR, and its TCRdb copy is limited to in-frame clones, with some not included. This sample has over a million clones, with 98% found just once. Sequencing was performed on naive CD4+ T cells sorted from blood. Subset: CD45RA+ positively selected. These TCRs come from a man aged 30 to 45 in good health.

This chain connects TRBV19 to TRBJ1-1, with no clear D. The CDR3 contains 14 residues. Germline values: CDR1 LNHDA, CDR2 SQIVND (reference sequence). V dropped 6 bases and J dropped 4 bases, with 15 bases sitting between them. The DNA for the CDR3 is TGTGCCAGTAGCCCCGGCCGGGTAGGCACTGAAGCTTTCTTT. Protein: CASSPGRVGTEAFF.

The genes are TRBV7-9 and TRBJ2-7; 9 bases match TRBD2. The germline V gene has CDR1 SEHNR and CDR2 FQNEAQ (reference sequence). The V segment lost 5 bases and the J segment 3 bases; nucleotides outside the gene matches: 14. The CDR3 runs 17 residues. The CDR3 loop reads CASSEGVAGDWHYEQYF. The CDR3 nucleotides are TGTGCCAGCAGCGAGGGGGTAGCGGGAGATTGGCACTACGAGCAGTACTTC.

This chain uses TRBV9 with TRBJ2-1; 10 bases line up with TRBD2. This CDR3 region has 16 residues. With V trimmed by 2 bases and J by 4 bases, 6 bases remained unmatched. The germline CDR1 and CDR2 sequences are SGDLS and YYNGEE. The CDR3 is CASSVLAGVEYNEQFF. The DNA for the CDR3 is TGTGCCAGCAGCGTTCTAGCGGGAGTTGAATACAATGAGCAGTTCTTC. The complete variable domain, with remaining parts taken from reference TRBV9 and TRBJ2-1, reads DSGVTQTPKHLITATGQRVTLRCSPRSGDLSVYWYQQSLDQGLQFLIQYYNGEERAKGNILERFSAQQFPDLHSELNLSSLELGDSALYFCASSVLAGVEYNEQFFGPGTRLTVL.

The rearrangement links TRBV28 to TRBJ2-7; the match to TRBD2 covers 9 bases. The CDR3 runs to 15 residues. V lost 6 bases, J lost 4 bases, and 10 bases stayed unmatched. Per germline, CDR1 MDHEN and CDR2 SYDVKM. The CDR3: CASRAAGGRFYEQYF. The DNA for the CDR3 is TGTGCCAGCAGGGCCGCGGGAGGGCGGTTTTACGAGCAGTACTTC.

The rearrangement joins TRBV19 to TRBJ2-7, with D tentatively TRBD2 (6 bases). V lost 4 bases and J 6 bases, leaving 13 bases between the germline ends. The CDR3 is 13 residues long. The germline gives CDR1 LNHDA, CDR2 SQIVND (reference sequence). The CDR3 coding sequence is TGTGCCAGTAGTAACCCGGGAGCTTTCGAGCAGTACTTC. This gives the protein CASSNPGAFEQYF. The full variable domain, completed using reference TRBV19 and TRBJ2-7, is DGGITQSPKYLFRKEGQNVTLSCEQNLNHDAMYWYRQDPGQGLRLIYYSQIVNDFQKGDIAEGYSVSREKKESFPLTVTSAQKNPTAFYLCASSNPGAFEQYFGPGTRLTVT.

The chain joins TRBV28 to TRBJ1-5; a weak D match, TRBD1 (6 bases). V was shortened by 3 bases and J by 9 bases, with 9 bases between the two germline ends. Germline V gene data show CDR1 as MDHEN and CDR2 as SYDVKM. The CDR3 runs to 12 residues. CDR3 protein: CASSLVQGPQHF. CDR3 nucleotides: TGTGCCAGCAGTTTGGTACAGGGGCCCCAGCATTTT.

The V and J genes are TRBV15 and TRBJ2-7, with 11 bases aligning to TRBD2. The V and J ends lost 1 base and 2 bases, in that order; junction bases with no gene match: 4. The germline V gene has CDR1 LNHNV and CDR2 YYDKDF (reference sequence). The CDR3 consists of 16 residues. For the CDR3, the DNA is TGTGCCACCAGCAGAGGTAGCGGGAGGGCGGCCTACGAGCAGTACTTC. It specifies CATSRGSGRAAYEQYF.

The V gene is TRBV4-1, the J gene TRBJ2-7; 7 nucleotides match TRBD2. The CDR3 covers 17 residues. V gave up 0 bases and J gave up 4 bases; unmatched junction bases: 12. Germline assignment: CDR1 MGHRA and CDR2 YSYEKL. For the CDR3, the DNA is TGCGCCAGCAGCCAAGATCGACCGGGAGGCCTCCTTTACGAGCAGTACTTC. Amino acids: CASSQDRPGGLLYEQYF.

The CDR3 is CASENSQGRYF. CDR3 in DNA: TGTGCCAGCGAGAATAGCCAGGGAAGGTACTTC. J is TRBJ2-7 and V is TRBV2; possibly TRBD1 for D (5 bases). The V end was cut by 8 bases, the J end by 12 bases, with 17 bases between. Germline CDR1 and CDR2: SNHLY and FYNNEI. This CDR3 has 11 residues.

V gene TRBV5-1 combines with J gene TRBJ2-7; 12 bases fit TRBD2. V lost 3 bases to trimming and J lost 5 bases; unmatched junction nucleotides: 9. Germline V lookup: CDR1 SGHRS, CDR2 YFSETQ. The CDR3 runs 16 residues. This chain's CDR3 is CASSSTLAGGSHEQYF. The CDR3 nucleotides read TGCGCCAGCAGCTCAACACTAGCGGGAGGTTCTCACGAGCAGTACTTC.

CDR3 residues: CSAAQGVSNQPQHF. The CDR3 DNA reads as TGCAGCGCAGCCCAGGGGGTCAGCAATCAGCCCCAGCATTTT. The genes are TRBV29-1 and TRBJ1-5; 7 bases match TRBD1. The CDR3 is made up of 14 amino acids. Germline lookup yields CDR1 SQVTM and CDR2 ANQGSEA. With 7 bases clipped from V and 1 base from J, the junction kept 7 bases outside the gene matches.

The gene calls are TRBV29-1 and TRBJ2-7; D gene ambiguous. Trimming took off 6 bases at V and 2 bases at J, with 11 bases between the two ends. The germline V gene has CDR1 SQVTM and CDR2 ANQGSEA. This CDR3 is 12 amino acids long. CDR3 sequence (DNA): TGCAGCGTGGGCCAACGGGCCTACGAGCAGTACTTC. Translation gives CSVGQRAYEQYF.

The chain joins TRBV7-2 to TRBJ1-1; D ambiguous. Germline CDR1 is SGHTA and CDR2 is FQGNSA. The CDR3 loop spans 12 amino acids. V lost 2 bases and J 11 bases, leaving 12 bases between the germline ends. The CDR3 region has the DNA TGTGCCAGCAGCTTAAGCCGGCAGGCCGCTTTCTTT. Its translation is CASSLSRQAAFF.

The rearrangement joins TRBV11-2 to TRBJ2-1; tentative D call: TRBD2 (5 bases). This CDR3 contains 12 residues. The V gene's germline CDR1 is SGHAT and CDR2 FQNNGV. V lost 2 bases and J lost 13, with 12 bases in between. The CDR3, as DNA: TGTGCCAGCAGCTTACCCCGGGATGTACAGTTCTTC. Its translation: CASSLPRDVQFF.

The V gene is TRBV28, the J gene TRBJ2-1, with D possibly matching TRBD2 (6 bases). This CDR3 is 14 amino acids long. Trimming shortened V by 8 bases and J by 2 bases, and 13 bases separated the two germline ends. CDR1 is MDHEN and CDR2 is SYDVKM in the germline V gene. CDR3 nucleotide sequence: TGTGCCAGCTCCGTCGGGGGTACCTACAATGAGCAGTTCTTC. This encodes CASSVGGTYNEQFF.

The rearrangement links TRBV28 to TRBJ2-7, with 8 bases that match TRBD2. The CDR3 is 14 residues long. J lost 3 bases, V lost 3 bases, and 4 bases had no gene match. Germline V gene lookup returns CDR1 MDHEN and CDR2 SYDVKM. CDR3 sequence reads: CASSFPGLGYEQYF. The CDR3 DNA sequence: TGTGCCAGCAGTTTCCCGGGACTAGGCTACGAGCAGTACTTC.

This chain connects TRBV9 to TRBJ2-3, with 8 nucleotides matching TRBD1. This CDR3 comprises 15 residues. Germline assignment: CDR1 SGDLS and CDR2 YYNGEE. Trimming at V came to 3 bases and at J to 4 bases, leaving 7 bases not matched to a gene. The CDR3 nucleotides are TGTGCCAGCAGCGCCCGGACAGGGTACCCAGATACGCAGTATTTT. This translates into CASSARTGYPDTQYF.

V is TRBV28 and J is TRBJ1-1; D is uncertain. Trimming cost V 7 bases and J 8 bases, with 11 bases left between them. CDR1 is MDHEN, CDR2 SYDVKM, per germline. The length of the CDR3 is 11 residues. This chain's CDR3 is CASTLRREAFF. CDR3 coding DNA: TGTGCCAGCACCTTGAGGCGGGAAGCTTTCTTT. Combining the CDR3 with reference TRBV28 and TRBJ1-1 gives the whole variable domain DVKVTQSSRYLVKRTGEKVFLECVQDMDHENMFWYRQDPGLGLRLIYFSYDVKMKEKGDIPEGYSVSREKKERFSLILESASTNQTSMYLCASTLRREAFFGQGTRLTVV.

This chain connects TRBV14 to TRBJ1-2; a weak D match, TRBD1 (5 bases). The length of the CDR3 is 13 residues. The germline V gene encodes CDR1 SGHDN and CDR2 FVKESK. The V and J ends lost 3 bases and 4 bases respectively, with 9 bases between them. Here the CDR3 reads CASSQEGRYGYTF. CDR3 DNA: TGTGCCAGCAGCCAGGAGGGACGCTATGGCTACACCTTC. Complete variable domain (other parts from reference TRBV14 and TRBJ1-2): EAGVTQFPSHSVIEKGQTVTLRCDPISGHDNLYWYRRVMGKEIKFLLHFVKESKQDESGMPNNRFLAERTGGTYSTLKVQPAELEDSGVYFCASSQEGRYGYTFGSGTRLTVV.

This sequence joins TRBV28 and TRBJ1-1; D gene unclear. This CDR3 has 14 residues. CDR1 is MDHEN, CDR2 SYDVKM, per germline. V lost 1 base to trimming and J lost 3 bases, with 9 bases between them. The CDR3 region is CASSLYLSDTEAFF. In nucleotides, the CDR3 is TGTGCCAGCAGTTTATATTTATCAGACACTGAAGCTTTCTTT.

This chain uses TRBV5-8 with TRBJ2-7; the D gene could be TRBD1 or TRBD2 (5 bases each). Deletions cut 3 bases from V and 8 bases from J, with 15 bases between. This CDR3 has 13 residues. From germline, CDR1 is SGHTS and CDR2 YDEGEE. CDR3 region: CASSSTLMGQQYF. CDR3 DNA sequence: TGTGCCAGCAGCTCCACCCTCATGGGACAGCAGTACTTC.

On this clone: The same CDR3 also results from other DNA sequences found in this sample. The chain carries TRBV6-1 and TRBJ2-6, with D perhaps TRBD1 (5 bases). V lost 4 bases and J 0 bases, leaving 10 bases between the germline ends. CDR1 is MNHNS and CDR2 is SASEGT in the germline V gene. This CDR3 is built from 16 residues. The CDR3 reads CASSALTVSGANVLTF. CDR3 sequence (DNA): TGTGCCAGCAGTGCCCTGACAGTCTCTGGGGCCAACGTCCTGACTTTC.

Written as DNA, the CDR3 is TGTGCCAGCAGCCGAGTGGGCGGGAGTCTTTTCGAGCAGTACTTC. Protein: CASSRVGGSLFEQYF. This chain links TRBV5-4 with TRBJ2-7, with 7 bases identical to TRBD2. The CDR3 totals 15 residues. V shed 4 bases and J 6 bases; nucleotides not matched to a gene: 13. The germline CDR1 and CDR2 sequences are SGHNT and YYREEE (reference sequence).